Listed below are T cell receptor beta chains from one sample, sequenced in a study of Ad26.COV2.S vaccination and SARS-CoV-2 variants. The assay was immunoSEQ multiplex PCR, and TCRdb's table has in-frame clones only and misses some. Here the sample spans fewer than 800,000 clones, roughly 90% being singletons. The material sequenced was peripheral blood, taken in a trial of Ad26.COV2.S vaccine versus placebo. These receptors were collected from a person between 18 and 65 years old who received the Ad26.COV2.S COVID-19 vaccine or a placebo. The conserved cysteine and the conserved F or W are not part of the CDR3 here. Fields, in order: V gene, CDR3 protein.

V gene: TRBV7-2; CDR3 protein: ASSFPGGANTGELF
V gene: TRBV24-1; CDR3 protein: ATSGLAGQNTGELF
V gene: TRBV10-3; CDR3 protein: AISEGTEEQPQH
V gene: TRBV27; CDR3 protein: ASSLNAASSYNSPLH
V gene: TRBV3-1/TRBV3-2; CDR3 protein: ASSQDVGSDTEAF
V gene: TRBV10-3; CDR3 protein: AIAGLSIETQY
V gene: TRBV28; CDR3 protein: ASSFSSRGSYEQY
V gene: TRBV30; CDR3 protein: AWSRNTGDAQY
V gene: TRBV6-5; CDR3 protein: ASSWGGFPDTQY
V gene: TRBV18; CDR3 protein: ASSPQFKADYTDTQY
V gene: TRBV27; CDR3 protein: ASSNVPRQGARTEAF
V gene: TRBV10-3; CDR3 protein: AITPDRSLSYEQY
V gene: TRBV18; CDR3 protein: ASSSPGSPETQY
V gene: TRBV4-3; CDR3 protein: ASSPGTANNYGYT
V gene: TRBV15; CDR3 protein: ATSRSGLTEAF
V gene: TRBV5-5; CDR3 protein: ASSLEGLSSTDTQY
V gene: TRBV6-5; CDR3 protein: ASSNPWGSQF
V gene: TRBV18; CDR3 protein: ASSPGHPTEAF
V gene: TRBV18; CDR3 protein: ASSGGVNQPQH
V gene: TRBV7-9; CDR3 protein: ASALSGQGAYNEQF
V gene: TRBV7-9; CDR3 protein: ARPARTATEETQY
V gene: TRBV6-5; CDR3 protein: ASSTSDRGFTEAF
V gene: TRBV9; CDR3 protein: ASSALLRGYGYT
V gene: TRBV29-1; CDR3 protein: SVGLPGSEQY
V gene: TRBV19; CDR3 protein: ASSIFSGSRGDTQY
V gene: TRBV6-2/TRBV6-3; CDR3 protein: ASSGQPTNEKLF
V gene: TRBV30; CDR3 protein: AWSEQSYGYT
V gene: TRBV7-8; CDR3 protein: ASSSGTGHNQPQH
V gene: TRBV6-4; CDR3 protein: ASSDKVGATQY
V gene: TRBV6-5; CDR3 protein: ASSYGILNTQY
V gene: TRBV2; CDR3 protein: ASSEILGGSYRYNEQF
V gene: TRBV13; CDR3 protein: ASSLNGAQETQY
V gene: TRBV7-2; CDR3 protein: ASSFSGGGTQY
V gene: TRBV4-3; CDR3 protein: ASSQEGKRVAMNTEAF
V gene: TRBV5-1; CDR3 protein: ASSLGQERSPLH
V gene: TRBV10-1; CDR3 protein: ATRDRDRVSVYEQY
V gene: TRBV12-5; CDR3 protein: ASAMGWDTEAF
V gene: TRBV7-9; CDR3 protein: ASSLVQGNTEAF
V gene: TRBV12-3/TRBV12-4; CDR3 protein: ASSLLVEDTQY
V gene: TRBV5-5; CDR3 protein: ASSPWGQGPSGITYEQY
V gene: TRBV6-6; CDR3 protein: ASSRGTGTGANVLT
V gene: TRBV2; CDR3 protein: ASNEGLSGYGYT
V gene: TRBV13; CDR3 protein: ASSPPSGRAHEQY
V gene: TRBV7-9; CDR3 protein: ASTVRPETQY